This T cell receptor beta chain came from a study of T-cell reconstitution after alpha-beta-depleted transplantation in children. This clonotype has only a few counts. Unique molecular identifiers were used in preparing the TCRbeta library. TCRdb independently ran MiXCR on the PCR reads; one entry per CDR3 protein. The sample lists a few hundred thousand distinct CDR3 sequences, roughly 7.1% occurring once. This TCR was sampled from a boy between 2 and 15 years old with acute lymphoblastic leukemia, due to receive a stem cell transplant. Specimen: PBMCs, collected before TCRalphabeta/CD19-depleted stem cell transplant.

The CDR3, as DNA: TGTGCCAGCACTCAGACCCTGGAGACTGAAGCTTTCTTT. This gives the protein CASTQTLETEAFF. The rearrangement uses TRBV3-1 and TRBJ1-1, with D unresolved. The V end was cut by 7 bases, the J end by 5 bases, with 14 bases between. Germline loops: CDR1 LGHDT, CDR2 YNNKEL (reference sequence). CDR3 length: 13 amino acids. Full variable domain (rest looked up from reference TRBV3-1 and TRBJ1-1): DTAVSQTPKYLVTQMGNDKSIKCEQNLGHDTMYWYKQDSKKFLKIMFSYNNKELIINETVPNRFSPKSPDKAHLNLHINSLELGDSAVYFCASTQTLETEAFFGQGTRLTVV.